This TCR beta chain is from a study of vaccination and CD4 T cells after COVID-19. With 4 bases clipped from V and 6 bases from J, the junction kept 7 bases outside the gene matches. The CDR3 contains 15 residues. The germline gives CDR1 SNHLY, CDR2 FYNNEI. The treatment: roughly nine-day PBMC culture with coronavirus spike peptide pools or control peptides (ViraFEST assay). Every well contained two million PBMCs, which were grown with around 10 IU/ml IL-2 and 9 to 10 ug/ml peptide pools. For this clonotype: Its antigen remains unidentified.

Cultured CD4+ T-cell DNA underwent Oncomine TCR Beta short-read sequencing. TCRdb redid the calling of the PCR reads with MiXCR, one entry per CDR3 protein. The sample holds 13,000 or so distinct CDR3 sequences, less than 75% seen once. This chain links TRBV2 with TRBJ1-5; 9 nucleotides agree with TRBD1. Sample: CD4+ T cells from blood, cultured in vitro. This receptor was taken from a human donor who had recovered from COVID-19. The CDR3 DNA reads as TGTGCCAGCAGTGGGTACGGGACAGGGCCTCAGCCCCAGCATTTT. As protein: CASSGYGTGPQPQHF.